A single sample gave rise to the 16 T cell receptor beta chains below, sequenced in a study of CD8 T cells in ankylosing spondylitis. Antigens for these TCRs are unknown. One entry per CDR3 protein, called by TCRdb with MiXCR from the 5' RACE reads. In the table there are fewer than 750,000 distinct CDR3 sequences, under 20% of which are singletons. Study findings and constraints: Within ankylosing spondylitis blood, a TCR beta motif made up of eight or nine highly homologous variants appeared to be characteristic.

The sequencing sample was made of blood, either unsorted or a sorted T cell fraction (not recorded which). The receptors were gathered from a male donor with ankylosing spondylitis.

V and J are TRBV20-1 and TRBJ1-1, with 7 bases lining up with TRBD1. Germline loops: CDR1 DFQATT, CDR2 SNEGSKA (reference sequence). CDR3 length: 12 residues. After removal of 5 bases from V and 5 bases from J, the junction contained 5 bases not matched to a gene. CDR3 nucleotides: TGCAGTGCTTCGGAGGGGGCGACTGAAGCTTTCTTT. This encodes CSASEGATEAFF.

This chain links TRBV5-1 with TRBJ2-3; 15 bases match TRBD2. The V gene end was trimmed by 0 bases and the J gene end by 8 bases; junction bases not matched to a gene: 10. The CDR3 has 18 residues. CDR1 and CDR2 from the germline V gene are SGHRS and YFSETQ. CDR3 sequence reads: CASSLEAPGTSGGSTQYF. The CDR3 DNA is TGCGCCAGCAGCTTGGAGGCGCCTGGGACTAGCGGGGGGTCTACGCAGTATTTT.

This clonotype has a count of ten or more. V is TRBV20-1 and J is TRBJ1-1; 10 nucleotides line up with TRBD1. V shed 5 bases, J shed 3 bases, and the junction held 6 bases outside the gene matches. The CDR3 runs 14 residues. Germline-derived CDR1 and CDR2 are DFQATT and SNEGSKA (reference sequence). In nucleotides, the CDR3 is TGCAGTGCTCGCCGGGACAGGGGACACACTGAAGCTTTCTTT. Residues: CSARRDRGHTEAFF.

The rearrangement uses TRBV15 and TRBJ2-5; D is undetermined. This CDR3 spans 15 amino acids. V was shortened by 0 bases and J by 7 bases, with 15 bases between the two germline ends. Germline CDR1 LNHNV, CDR2 YYDKDF (reference sequence). The CDR3 region is CATSREAASQRTQYF. CDR3 DNA: TGTGCCACCAGCAGAGAGGCCGCCAGTCAGCGGACCCAGTACTTC. Supplemented by reference TRBV15 and TRBJ2-5, the full variable domain reads DAMVIQNPRYQVTQFGKPVTLSCSQTLNHNVMYWYQQKSSQAPKLLFHYYDKDFNNEADTPDNFQSRRPNTSFCFLDIRSPGLGDTAMYLCATSREAASQRTQYFGPGTRLLVL.

This sequence joins TRBV20-1 and TRBJ2-1; 9 positions match TRBD2. Germline trimming cut 0 bases from V and 1 base from J; bases unmatched to any gene: 7. The CDR3 spans 17 residues. Germline V lookup: CDR1 DFQATT, CDR2 SNEGSKA (reference sequence). The CDR3 is CSARDGSGRYSYNEQFF. Here the CDR3 DNA reads TGCAGTGCTAGAGACGGTAGCGGGAGATATTCCTACAATGAGCAGTTCTTC.

This clonotype was detected only a few times. The chain has TRBV12-3 or TRBV12-4 and TRBJ2-1; 7 nucleotides line up with TRBD1. The V segment lost 8 bases and the J segment 3 bases; nucleotides outside the gene matches: 7. The CDR3 has 14 amino acids. CDR3 sequence reads: CASGTGTDYNEQFF. The DNA for the CDR3 is TGTGCCAGCGGAACCGGGACAGACTACAATGAGCAGTTCTTC.

This clonotype occurred many times. The chain recombines TRBV10-3 with TRBJ1-5, with 8 nucleotides matching TRBD1. Unmatched junction bases numbered 10, after V lost 6 bases and J lost 6 bases. The CDR3 has 15 residues. Germline CDR1 reads ENHRY; CDR2 reads SYGVKD. Here the CDR3 reads CAIRPDGQGSQPQHF. The DNA for the CDR3 is TGTGCCATCAGACCAGACGGACAGGGCAGTCAGCCCCAGCATTTT.

This clonotype has only a few counts. This sequence joins TRBV20-1 and TRBJ2-1, with 10 bases that match TRBD1. There are 16 residues in the CDR3. J lost 3 bases, V lost 7 bases, and 12 bases had no gene match. Per the germline V gene, CDR1 is DFQATT and CDR2 is SNEGSKA (reference sequence). The CDR3 is CSVQRPGTGVYNEQFF. CDR3 in DNA: TGCAGTGTGCAGAGACCCGGGACAGGGGTCTACAATGAGCAGTTCTTC.

The chain recombines TRBV6-5 with TRBJ2-1, with 10 positions matching TRBD1. Germline CDR1 reads MNHEY; CDR2 reads SVGAGI. J lost 6 bases, V lost 6 bases, and 8 bases had no gene match. The CDR3 is made up of 15 amino acids. CDR3 sequence: CASRYGTGDANEQFF. CDR3 bases: TGTGCCAGCAGGTATGGGACAGGGGATGCCAATGAGCAGTTCTTC.

This sequence joins TRBV27 and TRBJ2-1; D unresolved. CDR1 is MNHEY, CDR2 SMNVEV, per germline (reference sequence). Trimming removed 5 bases from V and 0 bases from J, with 11 bases in between. The CDR3 extends over 15 amino acids. DNA for the CDR3: TGTGCCAGCAGTCAAACTACCAGCTCCTACAATGAGCAGTTCTTC. It specifies CASSQTTSSYNEQFF.

This clonotype has just a few counts. The CDR3 spells CASSIDGSGRTKVTF. Written as DNA, the CDR3 is TGTGCCAGTAGTATAGATGGTTCGGGCAGGACCAAAGTCACCTTC. J is TRBJ1-2 and V is TRBV19; D unresolved. CDR1 is LNHDA, CDR2 SQIVND, per germline (reference sequence). With 0 bases removed from V and 13 bases from J, the gap between germline ends came to 21 bases. This CDR3 region has 15 residues. Drawing the rest from reference TRBV19 and TRBJ1-2, the complete variable domain is DGGITQSPKYLFRKEGQNVTLSCEQNLNHDAMYWYRQDPGQGLRLIYYSQIVNDFQKGDIAEGYSVSREKKESFPLTVTSAQKNPTAFYLCASSIDGSGRTKVTFGSGTRLTVV.

The chain uses TRBV20-1 and TRBJ2-3; tentative D call: TRBD2 (5 bases). Germline V lookup: CDR1 DFQATT, CDR2 SNEGSKA (reference sequence). The CDR3 is 13 residues long. The V gene lost 6 bases and the J gene lost 2 bases, with 12 bases spanning the gap. CDR3 amino acids: CSAETTHTDTQYF. CDR3 nucleotides: TGCAGTGCCGAGACTACCCACACAGATACGCAGTATTTT.

The rearrangement uses TRBV12-3 or TRBV12-4 and TRBJ2-5; a possible D gene is TRBD1 (7 bases). The V and J ends lost 3 bases and 0 bases respectively, with 17 bases between them. The CDR3 loop spans 17 amino acids. The CDR3 is CASSFLGGGQYQETQYF. CDR3 bases: TGTGCCAGCAGTTTCTTAGGAGGGGGCCAGTACCAAGAGACCCAGTACTTC.

This clonotype was recorded a few times. V is TRBV29-1 and J is TRBJ1-1, with 7 bases that match TRBD1. This CDR3 is 12 amino acids long. Germline-derived CDR1 and CDR2 are SQVTM and ANQGSEA. Germline trimming cut 7 bases from V and 7 bases from J; bases unmatched to any gene: 9. Here the CDR3 reads CSAPGTAVEAFF. CDR3 in DNA: TGCAGCGCACCCGGGACAGCAGTTGAAGCTTTCTTT.

This clonotype was seen more than once but under ten times. J is TRBJ1-4 and V is TRBV4-1, with 10 bases identical to TRBD1. This CDR3 is built from 16 residues. Losses at the gene ends were 4 bases for V and 10 bases for J; bases not matched to a gene: 12. Germline V gives CDR1 MGHRA, CDR2 YSYEKL. The CDR3 sequence: CASSLDRGRGGGKLFF. As DNA, the CDR3 is TGCGCCAGCAGCCTAGACAGGGGGCGAGGCGGAGGAAAACTGTTTTTT.

The rearrangement uses TRBV20-1 and TRBJ2-1; no firm D call. Looked up from germline, CDR1 is DFQATT and CDR2 is SNEGSKA (reference sequence). This CDR3 spans 13 amino acids. Trimming left V 3 bases short and J 5 bases short, with 11 bases between. The CDR3 DNA is TGCAGTGCTAGTCCGGTATCGGACAATGAGCAGTTCTTC. Translated, it gives CSASPVSDNEQFF.